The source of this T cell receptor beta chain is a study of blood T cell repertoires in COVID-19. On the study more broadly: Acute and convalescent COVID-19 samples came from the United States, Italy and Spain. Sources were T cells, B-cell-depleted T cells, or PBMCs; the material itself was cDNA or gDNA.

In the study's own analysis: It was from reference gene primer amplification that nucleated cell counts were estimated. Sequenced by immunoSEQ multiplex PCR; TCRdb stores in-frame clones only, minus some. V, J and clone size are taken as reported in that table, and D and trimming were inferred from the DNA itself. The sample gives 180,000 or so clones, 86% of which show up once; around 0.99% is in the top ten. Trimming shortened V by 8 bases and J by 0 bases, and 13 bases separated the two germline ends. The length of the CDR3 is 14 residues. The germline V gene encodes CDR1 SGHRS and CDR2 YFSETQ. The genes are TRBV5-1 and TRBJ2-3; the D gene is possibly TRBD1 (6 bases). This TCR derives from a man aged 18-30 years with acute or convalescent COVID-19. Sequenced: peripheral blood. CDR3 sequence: CASTLQGSTDTQYF. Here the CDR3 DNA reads TGCGCCAGTACTCTACAGGGTAGCACAGATACGCAGTATTTT.